This T cell receptor beta chain was documented in a study of blood T cell repertoires in COVID-19. Across the study: The samples span acute and convalescent COVID-19 from the United States, Italy and Spain. From T cells, B-cell-depleted T cells, or PBMCs came the material, which was cDNA or gDNA.

Original data processing: The authors estimated nucleated cell counts from reference gene primer amplification. Using immunoSEQ multiplex PCR, the repertoire was profiled, and TCRdb retains in-frame clones only, with some absent. V and J calls and clone size follow that table, whereas D and trimming were derived from the DNA. This sample carries about 150,000 clones, nearly 80% of them seen once, and the ten largest clones take roughly 1.5%. Sequenced material: peripheral blood. The receptor was derived from a man at least 80 years old with acute or convalescent COVID-19.

The CDR3 DNA sequence: TGTGCCAGCAGCTTCAGCACTGAAGCTTTCTTT. Translated: CASSFSTEAFF. The chain is built from TRBV5-5 and TRBJ1-1; D is uncertain. V lost 2 bases to trimming and J lost 4 bases, with 3 bases between them. The CDR3 runs 11 residues. CDR1 is SGHKS, CDR2 YYEKEE, per germline (reference sequence).